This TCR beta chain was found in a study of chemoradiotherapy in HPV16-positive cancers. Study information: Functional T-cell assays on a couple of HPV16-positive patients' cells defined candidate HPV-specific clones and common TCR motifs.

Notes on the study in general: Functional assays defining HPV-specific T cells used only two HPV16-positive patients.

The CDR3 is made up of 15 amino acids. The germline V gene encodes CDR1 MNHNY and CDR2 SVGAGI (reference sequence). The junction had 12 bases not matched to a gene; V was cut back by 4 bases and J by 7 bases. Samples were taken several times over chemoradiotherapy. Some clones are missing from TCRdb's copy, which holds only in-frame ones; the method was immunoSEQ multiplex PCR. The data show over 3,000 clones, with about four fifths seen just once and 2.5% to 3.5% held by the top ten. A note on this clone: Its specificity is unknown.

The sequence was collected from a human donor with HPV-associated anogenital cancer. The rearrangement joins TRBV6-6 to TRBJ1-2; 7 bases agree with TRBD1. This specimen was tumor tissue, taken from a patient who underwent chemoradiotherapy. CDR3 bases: TGTGCCAGCAGTTTTCTAACAGGGGCCCAAGGTGGCTACACCTTC. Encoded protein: CASSFLTGAQGGYTF.